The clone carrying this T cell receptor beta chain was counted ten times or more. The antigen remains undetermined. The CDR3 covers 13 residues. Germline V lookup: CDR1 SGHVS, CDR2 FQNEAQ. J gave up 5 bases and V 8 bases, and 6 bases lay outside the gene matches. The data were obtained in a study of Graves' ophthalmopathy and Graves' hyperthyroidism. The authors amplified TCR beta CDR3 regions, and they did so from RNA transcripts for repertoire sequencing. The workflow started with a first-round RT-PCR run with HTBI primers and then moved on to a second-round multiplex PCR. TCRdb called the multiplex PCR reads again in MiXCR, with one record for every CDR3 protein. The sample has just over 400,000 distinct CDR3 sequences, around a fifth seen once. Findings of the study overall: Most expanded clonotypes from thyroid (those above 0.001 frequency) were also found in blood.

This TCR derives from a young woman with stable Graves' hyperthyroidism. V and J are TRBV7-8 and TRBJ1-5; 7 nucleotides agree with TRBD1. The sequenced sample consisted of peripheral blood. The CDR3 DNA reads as TGTGCCAGCCAGGGACAGAGGGATCAGCCCCAGCATTTT. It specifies CASQGQRDQPQHF.